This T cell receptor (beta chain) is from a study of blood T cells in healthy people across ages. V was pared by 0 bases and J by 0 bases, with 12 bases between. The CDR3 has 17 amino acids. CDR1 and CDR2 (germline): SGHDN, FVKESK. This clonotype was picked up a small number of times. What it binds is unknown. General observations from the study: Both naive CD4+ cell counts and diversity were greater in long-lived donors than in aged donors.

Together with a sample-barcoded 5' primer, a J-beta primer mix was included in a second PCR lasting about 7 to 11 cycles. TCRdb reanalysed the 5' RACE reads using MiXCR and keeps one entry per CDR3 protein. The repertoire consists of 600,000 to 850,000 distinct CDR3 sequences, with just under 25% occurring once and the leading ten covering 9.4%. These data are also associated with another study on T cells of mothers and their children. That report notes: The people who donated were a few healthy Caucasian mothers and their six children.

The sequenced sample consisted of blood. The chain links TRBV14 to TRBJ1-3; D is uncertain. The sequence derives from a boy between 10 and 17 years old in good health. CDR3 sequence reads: CASSQDPWLISGNTIYF. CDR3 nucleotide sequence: TGTGCCAGCAGCCAAGATCCCTGGCTGATCTCTGGAAACACCATATATTTT.